Presented here are 28 T cell receptor beta chains from one specimen sequenced in a study of identifying expanded T cells in peripheral blood. Sequencing was performed with immunoSEQ multiplex PCR; in TCRdb, only in-frame clones are kept and a portion is missing. The data show some 76,000 clones, with around 90% seen just once and about 3.3% held by the top ten. The sample was blood. These receptor sequences come from a person between 18 and 75 years old in good health.

V gene TRBV5-4 combines with J gene TRBJ1-4, with D unclear. Trimming left V 0 bases short and J 0 bases short, with 6 bases between. CDR3 length equals 15 residues. Germline V lookup: CDR1 SGHNT, CDR2 YYREEE (reference sequence). The CDR3 nucleotides read TGTGCCAGCAGCTTGGTCCCAGCAACTAATGAAAAACTGTTTTTT. Translated: CASSLVPATNEKLFF.

CDR3 sequence reads: CASSDRLAGGNTDTQYF. CDR3 nucleotide sequence: TGTGCCAGCAGCGACCGGCTAGCGGGAGGTAACACAGATACGCAGTATTTT. The chain employs TRBV9 and TRBJ2-3; TRBD2 aligns across 11 bases. V shed 3 bases, J shed 2 bases, and the junction held 8 bases outside the gene matches. There are 17 residues in the CDR3. Germline assignment: CDR1 SGDLS and CDR2 YYNGEE.

The chain couples TRBV10-3 to TRBJ2-1; D is undetermined. The CDR3 is 12 amino acids. Germline assignment: CDR1 ENHRY and CDR2 SYGVKD. Between the trimmed V and J ends, which lost 6 bases and 6 bases, there was a span of 9 bases. The CDR3 loop is CAIRGNPNEQFF. The DNA of the CDR3 is TGTGCCATCAGGGGAAACCCCAATGAGCAGTTCTTC.

The DNA for the CDR3 is TGTGCCAGCAGCGCTGGACAGGAGCCTTACAATGAGCAGTTCTTC. Translation gives CASSAGQEPYNEQFF. The rearrangement links TRBV5-4 to TRBJ2-1, with 7 bases lining up with TRBD1. This CDR3 is 15 amino acids long. Germline lookup yields CDR1 SGHNT and CDR2 YYREEE (reference sequence). Trimming cost V 4 bases and J 4 bases; bases outside gene matches: 8.

DNA for the CDR3: TGCGCCAGCAGCCAAGATAAGAGGGGCCTCGGAGATACGCAGTATTTT. This gives the protein CASSQDKRGLGDTQYF. The V gene is TRBV4-3, the J gene TRBJ2-3; D is tentatively TRBD1 or TRBD2 (5 bases each). Looked up from germline, CDR1 is LGHNA and CDR2 is YSLEER. This CDR3 has 16 amino acids. Trimming took 0 bases from V and 5 from J, leaving 15 bases between them.

The chain carries TRBV5-1 and TRBJ2-2; D is perhaps TRBD1 (6 bases). This CDR3 is built from 16 residues. The ends were cut back, 3 bases at V and 2 bases at J, with 14 bases in the middle. CDR1 SGHRS and CDR2 YFSETQ come from the germline V gene. The CDR3 loop is CASSSRTDRNTGELFF. The CDR3 bases are TGCGCCAGCAGCTCACGGACAGATCGAAACACCGGGGAGCTGTTTTTT. The full variable domain, rest sourced from reference TRBV5-1 and TRBJ2-2, is KAGVTQTPRYLIKTRGQQVTLSCSPISGHRSVSWYQQTPGQGLQFLFEYFSETQRNKGNFPGRFSGRQFSNSRSEMNVSTLELGDSALYLCASSSRTDRNTGELFFGEGSRLTVL.

This rearrangement joins TRBV28 to TRBJ2-3; the D gene is possibly TRBD2 (7 bases). CDR3 size: 20 residues. The V end lost 3 bases, the J end lost 4 bases, and 29 bases lay between the germline ends. Germline-derived CDR1 and CDR2 are MDHEN and SYDVKM. In DNA, the CDR3 is TGTGCCAGCAGTTTCCCCCGACAGGAGGGAGGGGCAAGCCGAGCAGATACGCAGTATTTT. Its protein is CASSFPRQEGGASRADTQYF.

This sequence joins TRBV4-3 and TRBJ2-5, with D unresolved. The J call is in doubt because the DNA end fits TRBJ2-7 better. Germline V CDR1 and CDR2: LGHNA, YSLEER. This CDR3 contains 14 residues. CDR3 nucleotide sequence: TGCGCCAGCAGCCAAGATTCCGGGCCATACGAGCAGTACTTC. Translation gives CASSQDSGPYEQYF.

Written as DNA, the CDR3 is TGCAGTGCCCTACAGCAAGAGACCCAGTACTTC. Amino acids: CSALQQETQYF. This sequence joins TRBV20-1 and TRBJ2-5; D gene ambiguous. Trimming cost V 6 bases and J 2 bases, with 7 bases left between them. CDR1 and CDR2 (germline): DFQATT, SNEGSKA (reference sequence). There are 11 residues in the CDR3.

The chain has TRBV5-1 and TRBJ2-2, with a weak D call TRBD1 (6 bases). The germline gives CDR1 SGHRS, CDR2 YFSETQ. The germline V and J ends were trimmed by 4 bases and 0 bases, with 13 bases remaining between them. This CDR3 contains 16 residues. DNA of the CDR3: TGCGCCAGCAGCAAGTGGGGGCAAACGAACACCGGGGAGCTGTTTTTT. Translating it yields CASSKWGQTNTGELFF.

This chain joins TRBV14 and TRBJ2-6; D is undetermined. Trimming cost V 5 bases and J 3 bases, with 14 bases left between them. From germline, CDR1 is SGHDN and CDR2 FVKESK. The CDR3 covers 16 residues. The CDR3 sequence: CASSVLGGIGANVLTF. In nucleotides, the CDR3 is TGTGCCAGCAGCGTCTTAGGTGGAATTGGGGCCAACGTCCTGACTTTC.

The rearrangement uses TRBV10-3 and TRBJ2-1, with TRBD2 matching 12 bases. The J segment lost 4 bases and the V segment lost 6 bases, leaving 4 bases of the junction unmatched. The germline CDR1 and CDR2 sequences are ENHRY and SYGVKD. The CDR3 extends over 15 amino acids. The CDR3 DNA sequence: TGTGCCATCAGCCTAACTAGCGGGGGGTACAATGAGCAGTTCTTC. It is translated as CAISLTSGGYNEQFF.

The chain uses TRBV4-2 and TRBJ2-5, with a weak D call TRBD1 (5 bases). The germline V gene encodes CDR1 LGHNA and CDR2 YNFKEQ. V was pared by 4 bases and J by 5 bases, with 17 bases between. The CDR3 is made up of 15 amino acids. The CDR3 sequence is CASSRSQQVEETQYF. CDR3 bases: TGTGCCAGCAGCCGATCTCAACAGGTGGAGGAGACCCAGTACTTC.

J is TRBJ2-4 and V is TRBV30; D uncertain. Germline V gene lookup returns CDR1 GTSNPN and CDR2 SVGIG (reference sequence). The CDR3 runs 13 residues. V was pared by 3 bases and J by 9 bases, with 15 bases between. In DNA, the CDR3 is TGTGCCTGGAGGATCCCCCCTGCCAGCATTCAGTACTTC. This encodes CAWRIPPASIQYF.

The genes are TRBV2 and TRBJ1-1; D remains unclear. V lost 2 bases and J lost 0, with 7 bases in between. CDR1 is SNHLY and CDR2 is FYNNEI in the germline V gene. This CDR3 has 14 amino acids. CDR3 sequence: CASSEWQLNTEAFF. In nucleotides, the CDR3 is TGTGCCAGCAGTGAATGGCAGCTGAACACTGAAGCTTTCTTT. The whole variable domain, filled in from reference TRBV2 and TRBJ1-1, reads EPEVTQTPSHQVTQMGQEVILRCVPISNHLYFYWYRQILGQKVEFLVSFYNNEISEKSEIFDDQFSVERPDGSNFTLKIRSTKLEDSAMYFCASSEWQLNTEAFFGQGTRLTVV.

This chain uses TRBV14 with TRBJ2-1; a weak D match, TRBD1 (6 bases). CDR3 length: 16 amino acids. V lost 5 bases to trimming and J lost 10 bases, with 24 bases between them. Germline-derived CDR1 and CDR2 are SGHDN and FVKESK. The CDR3 nucleotides are TGTGCCAGCAGCTACTACGGGACAAAGAATGGTAGAGAGCAGTTCTTC. Translation: CASSYYGTKNGREQFF.

This clone was recorded only once. The rearrangement uses TRBV11-2 and TRBJ2-2; weak D call: TRBD2 (5 bases). This CDR3 contains 13 residues. Trimming took 8 bases from V and 5 from J, leaving 12 bases between them. Germline V gene data show CDR1 as SGHAT and CDR2 as FQNNGV. The DNA for the CDR3 is TGTGCCAGCCGAGGGTGGAGGACCGGGGAGCTGTTTTTT. It specifies CASRGWRTGELFF.

The chain combines TRBV6-1 with TRBJ1-1; D is unclear. V was pared by 0 bases and J by 1 base, with 3 bases between. CDR1 and CDR2 from the germline V gene are MNHNS and SASEGT. This CDR3 region has 13 residues. CDR3 nucleotides: TGTGCCAGCAGTGAAGCGCGGAACACTGAAGCTTTCTTT. It translates to CASSEARNTEAFF.

As to this clone: One end of the junction varies from germline; a read error may be responsible. This sequence joins TRBV7-2 and TRBJ1-6; tentative D call: TRBD1 (6 bases). The CDR3 runs 15 residues. Germline CDR1 is SGHTA and CDR2 is FQGNSA. This CDR3 reads CASSQVRGGNSPLHF. The DNA of the CDR3 is TGCGCCAGCAGCCAAGTTCGAGGGGGTAATTCACCCCTCCACTTT.

The V and J genes are TRBV6-1 and TRBJ2-7, with 8 bases lining up with TRBD1. In germline, CDR1 is MNHNS, CDR2 SASEGT. The CDR3 runs 12 residues. V dropped 10 bases and J dropped 0; count of bases not matched to a gene: 2. CDR3 sequence: CATGTGSYEQYF. The CDR3 bases are TGTGCCACCGGGACAGGCTCCTACGAGCAGTACTTC.

The chain's CDR3 is CANWGGGQPQHF. In DNA, the CDR3 is TGTGCCAACTGGGGGGGTGGGCAGCCCCAGCATTTT. This chain links TRBV19 with TRBJ1-5, with a possible D match to TRBD1 (5 bases). The CDR3 contains 12 residues. Germline CDR1 and CDR2: LNHDA and SQIVND (reference sequence). Deletions cut 10 bases from V and 7 bases from J, with 14 bases between.

This sequence joins TRBV5-6 and TRBJ2-7, with 7 positions matching TRBD1. CDR1 is SGHDT, CDR2 YYEEEE, per germline. The CDR3 extends over 14 amino acids. J lost 3 bases, V lost 2 bases, and 5 bases had no gene match. CDR3 nucleotide sequence: TGTGCCAGCAGCTTAGGGACAGCTTTCTACGAGCAGTACTTC. Amino acids: CASSLGTAFYEQYF. The whole variable domain, filled in from reference TRBV5-6 and TRBJ2-7, reads DAGVTQSPTHLIKTRGQQVTLRCSPKSGHDTVSWYQQALGQGPQFIFQYYEEEERQRGNFPDRFSGHQFPNYSSELNVNALLLGDSALYLCASSLGTAFYEQYFGPGTRLTVT.

The chain employs TRBV9 and TRBJ2-7; tentative D call: TRBD1 (6 bases). The CDR3 consists of 15 residues. CDR1 and CDR2 from the germline V gene are SGDLS and YYNGEE. The germline V and J ends were trimmed by 5 bases and 3 bases, with 18 bases remaining between them. DNA of the CDR3: TGTGCCAGCAGTGGGGGCCTGGGGCCAGACTACGAGCAGTACTTC. Encoded protein: CASSGGLGPDYEQYF. The variable domain in full, completed from reference TRBV9 and TRBJ2-7, reads DSGVTQTPKHLITATGQRVTLRCSPRSGDLSVYWYQQSLDQGLQFLIQYYNGEERAKGNILERFSAQQFPDLHSELNLSSLELGDSALYFCASSGGLGPDYEQYFGPGTRLTVT.

The CDR3 DNA reads TGTGCCAGCAGCTCACAGGGGGCGCGAAAAGAGACCCAGTACTTC. Translated, it gives CASSSQGARKETQYF. J is TRBJ2-5 and V is TRBV7-8, with 9 bases identical to TRBD1. Germline V CDR1 and CDR2: SGHVS, FQNEAQ. The CDR3 is 15 amino acids. Trimming removed 4 bases from V and 3 bases from J; junction bases left unmatched: 6.

The rearrangement links TRBV6-5 to TRBJ2-5; no clear D gene. CDR3 length equals 12 residues. Germline loops: CDR1 MNHEY, CDR2 SVGAGI. Trimming pared 6 bases from V and 4 bases from J, leaving 9 bases between. This CDR3 is CASSRVGETQYF. The CDR3 DNA is TGTGCCAGCAGCCGTGTGGGAGAGACCCAGTACTTC.

This rearrangement joins TRBV6-1 to TRBJ1-2; no definite D call. This CDR3 region has 11 residues. Trimming shortened V by 7 bases and J by 5 bases, and 8 bases separated the two germline ends. From germline, CDR1 is MNHNS and CDR2 SASEGT. CDR3 in amino acids: CASTTAYGYTF. CDR3 nucleotide sequence: TGTGCCAGCACGACCGCTTATGGCTACACCTTC.

This clone was detected a few times. This chain links TRBV6-6 with TRBJ1-6; D is ambiguous. The CDR3 is 13 amino acids. CDR1 and CDR2 from the germline V gene are MNHNY and SVGAGI (reference sequence). Between the trimmed V and J ends, which lost 6 bases and 7 bases, there was a span of 10 bases. The CDR3 loop reads CASSRGVNSPLHF. The CDR3 nucleotides read TGTGCCAGCAGCCGCGGGGTAAATTCACCCCTCCACTTT.

This chain links TRBV29-1 with TRBJ2-1; TRBD2 is a possible D gene (6 bases). The CDR3 extends over 15 amino acids. V was trimmed by 3 bases and J by 4 bases, leaving 16 bases between them. Germline V gene data show CDR1 as SQVTM and CDR2 as ANQGSEA. In DNA form, the CDR3 reads TGCAGCGTTGACTTCCAGCGGGTGATTTACAATGAGCAGTTCTTC. Translation: CSVDFQRVIYNEQFF.